The T cell receptor beta chain under discussion was sequenced for a study of T-cell reconstitution after alpha-beta-depleted transplantation in children. The ends lost 4 bases at V and 5 bases at J; junction bases unmatched: 16. Per the germline V gene, CDR1 is LGHNA and CDR2 is YNFKEQ. The CDR3 has 17 amino acids. This clonotype was seen only a few times. A library of TCRbeta sequences, prepared with unique molecular identifiers, was generated. MiXCR was run by TCRdb on the PCR reads, yielding one entry per CDR3 protein. The repertoire consists of 500,000 to 600,000 distinct CDR3 sequences, with about 16% occurring once and the leading ten covering approximately 3%.

The input for sequencing was PBMCs from the stem cell graft donor, taken from the stem cell graft. The sequence was obtained from a human donor who donated a stem cell graft to a child with acute lymphoblastic leukemia. The V gene is TRBV4-2, the J gene TRBJ2-7, with 8 bases lining up with TRBD2. In nucleotides, the CDR3 is TGTGCCAGCAGCCTAAACCTCCAGGTCGGGAGGGAGGACGAGCAGTACTTC. This gives the protein CASSLNLQVGREDEQYF.